This record looks at one T cell receptor (beta chain) sequence and its context. The sample originates from a study of CD8 T cells in Susac syndrome. Study at large: Clinically active disease was present in over 5 of the sequenced Susac syndrome patients. About eight of these patients were in remission.

The RNA, about 0.5 to 1 ug, was put through reverse transcription using random hexamers. The method of amplification for TCR beta CDR3 was immunoSEQ multiplex PCR, covering 54 Vbeta and 13 Jbeta. MiXCR, applied by TCRdb to the immunoSEQ multiplex PCR reads, yields one record per CDR3 protein. This table holds under 250,000 distinct CDR3 sequences, 85% to 95% found once. The junction had 10 bases not matched to a gene; V was cut back by 5 bases and J by 7 bases. The CDR3 is made up of 16 amino acids. Germline V gene sequence: CDR1 MNHNS, CDR2 SASEGT. The sample taken for sequencing was CD4+ T cells from PBMCs. The clonotype was recovered from a human donor with Susac syndrome. The chain recombines TRBV6-1 with TRBJ1-6, with TRBD1 matching over 8 bases. CDR3 nucleotides: TGTGCCAGCAGTCCCTTGGACAGGGTGGGGAATTCACCCCTCCACTTT. Protein sequence: CASSPLDRVGNSPLHF.